The 29 T cell receptor beta chains presented below share a single source sample, sequenced in a study of preoperative IRX-2 immunotherapy in early breast cancer (dated by TCRdb to 2018 to 2020). The sample's treatment or condition label, in plain terms: preoperative locoregional IRX-2 cytokine immunotherapy. To prepare the library, the immunoSEQ multiplex PCR assay was applied. In TCRdb, the immuneACCESS table is reduced to in-frame sequences with V and J assigned. These tables do not hold every clone; where another copy was compared, an unresolved V gene accounts for under half, and the others remain unexplained. In this sample the table shows 24,000 or so clones, approximately 95% of which occur a single time. Roughly 15% of the sample rests with the top ten. The source was tumor tissue, collected after IRX-2 immunotherapy. These receptors all come from a human donor with breast cancer.

The V and J genes are TRBV14 and TRBJ1-2, with D tentatively TRBD1 (6 bases). Germline V gives CDR1 SGHDN, CDR2 FVKESK. There are 17 residues in the CDR3. The V and J ends lost 3 bases and 6 bases respectively, with 23 bases between them. The chain's CDR3 is CASSQQDRVFWANGYTF. The CDR3 DNA is TGTGCCAGCAGCCAGCAGGACAGAGTTTTCTGGGCGAATGGCTACACCTTC.

The chain links TRBV7-2 to TRBJ1-5; no reliable D call. The length of the CDR3 is 14 residues. V lost 2 bases, J lost 5 bases, and 10 bases lay in between. Germline lookup yields CDR1 SGHTA and CDR2 FQGNSA. The CDR3 DNA sequence: TGTGCCAGCAGCTTAAGAGGGCCCTATCAGCCCCAGCATTTT. Encoded protein: CASSLRGPYQPQHF.

The chain couples TRBV4-2 to TRBJ1-5; 8 nucleotides align to TRBD1. In germline, CDR1 is LGHNA, CDR2 YNFKEQ. J lost 0 bases, V lost 1 base, and 2 bases had no gene match. The CDR3 loop spans 16 amino acids. CDR3 sequence reads: CASSQGDRISNQPQHF. The CDR3, as DNA: TGTGCCAGCAGCCAAGGGGACAGGATTAGCAATCAGCCCCAGCATTTT.

The genes are TRBV6-1 and TRBJ2-1, with 7 bases fitting TRBD1. Trimming removed 4 bases from V and 9 bases from J; junction bases left unmatched: 15. Germline lookup yields CDR1 MNHNS and CDR2 SASEGT. The CDR3 runs to 16 residues. Written as DNA, the CDR3 is TGTGCCAGCAGTGGCTATTCCGGGACAGCCCCCTTTGAGCAGTTCTTC. It codes for CASSGYSGTAPFEQFF.

This clone was seen a few times. This sequence joins TRBV7-6 and TRBJ1-5, with D unresolved. The CDR3 contains 13 residues. V lost 1 base and J lost 15, with 16 bases in between. Germline V gene lookup returns CDR1 SGHVS and CDR2 FNYEAQ. The DNA of the CDR3 is TGTGCCAGCAGCTTAGAAGTAAAGGGTAATCGGCATTTT. Its protein product is CASSLEVKGNRHF.

The chain employs TRBV7-6 and TRBJ2-1; D ambiguous. V lost 5 bases to trimming and J lost 4 bases, with 15 bases between them. The germline V gene has CDR1 SGHVS and CDR2 FNYEAQ. The CDR3 loop spans 15 amino acids. CDR3 residues: CASSATNTQYNEQFF. Here the CDR3 DNA reads TGTGCCAGCAGCGCCACCAATACTCAGTACAATGAGCAGTTCTTC.

In DNA form, the CDR3 reads TGTGCCAGCAGCGTACGGGAGTCAGAAGAGACCCAGTACTTC. Translation: CASSVRESEETQYF. The chain links TRBV9 to TRBJ2-5; perhaps TRBD2 as D (6 bases). The CDR3 contains 14 residues. Germline CDR1 SGDLS, CDR2 YYNGEE. V lost 1 base and J 3 bases, leaving 10 bases between the germline ends.

The DNA for the CDR3 is TGTGCCAGCAGCCTAGGACTAGCGGCCTACGAGCAGTACTTC. The encoded protein is CASSLGLAAYEQYF. This sequence joins TRBV4-2 and TRBJ2-7; the match to TRBD2 covers 10 bases. CDR3 length equals 14 residues. From germline, CDR1 is LGHNA and CDR2 YNFKEQ. V lost 4 bases to trimming and J lost 2 bases; unmatched junction nucleotides: 2.

The V call is TRBV11-2, the J call TRBJ2-5, with D uncertain. Germline-derived CDR1 and CDR2 are SGHAT and FQNNGV. Trimming removed 3 bases at V and 5 bases at J, with 16 bases between. This CDR3 is 15 amino acids long. CDR3 residues: CASSFRLTSRETQYF. The CDR3 DNA sequence: TGTGCCAGCAGCTTTAGGCTGACGTCTAGGGAGACCCAGTACTTC.

This sequence joins TRBV15 and TRBJ2-7; D call uncertain. This CDR3 contains 16 residues. The V end lost 0 bases, the J end lost 1 base, and 13 bases lay between the germline ends. CDR1 is LNHNV and CDR2 is YYDKDF in the germline V gene (reference sequence). The CDR3 is CATSRERLRPSYEQYF. The CDR3 DNA follows: TGTGCCACCAGCAGAGAACGGCTCCGACCGTCCTACGAGCAGTACTTC.

The rearrangement joins TRBV9 to TRBJ2-5, with TRBD2 as a possible D gene (5 bases). V lost 8 bases and J 0 bases, leaving 14 bases between the germline ends. CDR1 and CDR2 (germline): SGDLS, YYNGEE. CDR3 length equals 14 residues. The CDR3 reads CASATGSYQETQYF. The CDR3 coding sequence is TGTGCCAGTGCTACGGGATCTTACCAAGAGACCCAGTACTTC.

The rearrangement links TRBV19 to TRBJ2-3; tentatively, D is TRBD2 (5 bases). Germline CDR1 is LNHDA and CDR2 is SQIVND (reference sequence). The V end was cut by 7 bases, the J end by 0 bases, with 17 bases between. This CDR3 has 16 residues. CDR3 nucleotide sequence: TGTGCCAGTAAGTCCAGGAGGCGTACTAGCACAGATACGCAGTATTTT. Its protein is CASKSRRRTSTDTQYF. Complete variable domain (other parts from reference TRBV19 and TRBJ2-3): DGGITQSPKYLFRKEGQNVTLSCEQNLNHDAMYWYRQDPGQGLRLIYYSQIVNDFQKGDIAEGYSVSREKKESFPLTVTSAQKNPTAFYLCASKSRRRTSTDTQYFGPGTRLTVL.

The gene calls are TRBV6-5 and TRBJ1-2; D gene unclear. This CDR3 is 13 amino acids long. Per germline, CDR1 MNHEY and CDR2 SVGAGI. V lost 0 bases and J 8 bases, leaving 10 bases between the germline ends. In nucleotides, the CDR3 is TGTGCCAGCAGTTACTCCCCACCGGGGGGCTACACCTTC. Encoded protein: CASSYSPPGGYTF.

The gene calls are TRBV2 and TRBJ2-5; D unresolved. The J call may be in error: the DNA end matches TRBJ2-7 better. The CDR3 covers 15 residues. The germline V gene has CDR1 SNHLY and CDR2 FYNNEI. The CDR3 coding sequence is TGTGCCAGCATATTGTCAGACACTTTGACCTACGAGCAGTACTTC. This translates into CASILSDTLTYEQYF.

The chain is built from TRBV6-5 and TRBJ2-1; no definite D call. CDR1 MNHEY and CDR2 SVGAGI come from the germline V gene. Trimming pared 2 bases from V and 0 bases from J, leaving 8 bases between. The length of the CDR3 is 15 residues. The CDR3 DNA follows: TGTGCCAGCAGTTACAGGATAAGCTCCTACAATGAGCAGTTCTTC. It is translated as CASSYRISSYNEQFF.

The V gene is TRBV7-8, the J gene TRBJ2-7; D gene ambiguous. The germline gives CDR1 SGHVS, CDR2 FQNEAQ. V was cut by 2 bases and J by 0 bases, with 5 bases left in between. The CDR3 is made up of 13 amino acids. The chain's CDR3 is CASSLTSSYEQYF. CDR3 sequence (DNA): TGTGCCAGCAGCTTAACCAGCTCCTACGAGCAGTACTTC.

The chain employs TRBV5-1 and TRBJ2-7; TRBD2 is a possible D gene (5 bases). This CDR3 has 15 residues. V shed 0 bases and J shed 1 base, with 11 bases lying between them. Looked up from germline, CDR1 is SGHRS and CDR2 is YFSETQ. The CDR3 coding sequence is TGCGCCAGCAGCTTGGAAGTAGCGTATTCCTACGAGCAGTACTTC. Its protein is CASSLEVAYSYEQYF.

The chain combines TRBV4-2 with TRBJ1-2, with 8 bases aligning to TRBD1. The CDR3 sequence is 15 residues long. Looked up from germline, CDR1 is LGHNA and CDR2 is YNFKEQ. Trimming took 3 bases from V and 5 from J; bases not matched to a gene: 8. For the CDR3, the DNA is TGTGCCAGCAGCCAGCCGGACAGGGTGGTTTATGGCTACACCTTC. Translating it yields CASSQPDRVVYGYTF.

The V call is TRBV2, the J call TRBJ1-2, with TRBD1 matching 8 bases. With 5 bases clipped from V and 8 bases from J, the junction kept 16 bases outside the gene matches. Germline CDR1 SNHLY, CDR2 FYNNEI. This CDR3 is 16 amino acids long. The CDR3 loop is CASSSTPNRGGDGYTF. The CDR3 nucleotides read TGTGCCAGCAGTTCAACTCCGAACAGGGGGGGAGACGGCTACACCTTC. Full variable domain (remainder filled in from reference TRBV2 and TRBJ1-2): EPEVTQTPSHQVTQMGQEVILRCVPISNHLYFYWYRQILGQKVEFLVSFYNNEISEKSEIFDDQFSVERPDGSNFTLKIRSTKLEDSAMYFCASSSTPNRGGDGYTFGSGTRLTVV.

The chain is built from TRBV4-3 and TRBJ2-3; 8 positions agree with TRBD1. The CDR3 spans 15 residues. V gave up 4 bases and J gave up 4 bases; unmatched junction bases: 7. Germline V lookup: CDR1 LGHNA, CDR2 YSLEER. The CDR3 DNA sequence: TGCGCCAGCAGCCCCGGGACAGGCGGTGCAGATACGCAGTATTTT. Encoded protein: CASSPGTGGADTQYF.

The chain uses TRBV7-3 and TRBJ2-3, with TRBD2 matching over 7 bases. Germline V gene sequence: CDR1 SGHTA, CDR2 FQGTGA. The trim removed 0 bases at V and 5 bases at J, leaving 2 bases unmatched. This CDR3 has 14 amino acids. The CDR3 DNA follows: TGTGCCAGCAGCTTAACGGGGGGGGTAGATACGCAGTATTTT. It is translated as CASSLTGGVDTQYF.

The rearrangement links TRBV6-5 to TRBJ2-7; D gene ambiguous. Germline V lookup: CDR1 MNHEY, CDR2 SVGAGI. This CDR3 contains 14 residues. V shed 6 bases and J shed 4 bases, with 16 bases lying between them. CDR3 sequence (DNA): TGTGCCAGCAGCCTCGACCCGGTTACGTACGAGCAGTACTTC. This gives the protein CASSLDPVTYEQYF.

CDR3 bases: TGTGCCAGCAGCTTAGGCCTAGCGAGGATTTACGAGCAGTACTTC. Its translation is CASSLGLARIYEQYF. The chain joins TRBV11-2 to TRBJ2-7, with a weak D call TRBD2 (6 bases). The V and J ends lost 1 base and 4 bases respectively, with 14 bases between them. This CDR3 is 15 amino acids long. The germline V gene has CDR1 SGHAT and CDR2 FQNNGV.

The rearrangement links TRBV27 to TRBJ1-5; D is perhaps TRBD1 (5 bases). The CDR3 has 19 amino acids. From germline, CDR1 is MNHEY and CDR2 SMNVEV (reference sequence). The V and J ends lost 5 bases and 3 bases respectively, with 26 bases between them. The DNA for the CDR3 is TGTGCCAGCAGTCCGATGACAGCACGACCAATTATAGACAATCAGCCCCAGCATTTT. Encoded protein: CASSPMTARPIIDNQPQHF.

The rearrangement joins TRBV5-4 to TRBJ1-2; possible D gene TRBD1, 5 bases. The CDR3 covers 14 residues. Germline V gives CDR1 SGHNT, CDR2 YYREEE (reference sequence). The V end was cut by 0 bases, the J end by 3 bases, with 9 bases between. CDR3 coding DNA: TGTGCCAGCAGCTTGGCTGGGGCGGACTATGGCTACACCTTC. Protein product: CASSLAGADYGYTF. Combining the CDR3 with reference TRBV5-4 and TRBJ1-2 gives the whole variable domain ETGVTQSPTHLIKTRGQQVTLRCSSQSGHNTVSWYQQALGQGPQFIFQYYREEENGRGNFPPRFSGLQFPNYSSELNVNALELDDSALYLCASSLAGADYGYTFGSGTRLTVV.

This chain uses TRBV4-3 with TRBJ2-7; D perhaps matches TRBD1 (7 bases). Per germline, CDR1 LGHNA and CDR2 YSLEER. Trimming removed 4 bases at V and 3 bases at J, with 16 bases between. The CDR3 length is 15 residues. The DNA for the CDR3 is TGCGCCAGCAGCCCACGACAGGGAGGCGGCTACGAGCAGTACTTC. Translated, it gives CASSPRQGGGYEQYF.

This clone was observed once. The chain couples TRBV9 to TRBJ2-3, with TRBD2 matching 11 bases. This CDR3 is built from 17 residues. Germline CDR1 is SGDLS and CDR2 is YYNGEE. After removal of 0 bases from V and 7 bases from J, the junction contained 10 bases not matched to a gene. The CDR3 loop reads CASSVGGLADLRYTQYF. The CDR3 DNA sequence: TGTGCCAGCAGCGTAGGGGGACTAGCGGACCTCCGTTATACGCAGTATTTT.

In nucleotides, the CDR3 is TGCAGCGTTGCCTGGAATGACTACGAGCAGTACTTC. Its translation is CSVAWNDYEQYF. This chain uses TRBV29-1 with TRBJ2-7; D is undetermined. V lost 4 bases and J 3 bases, leaving 10 bases between the germline ends. Per germline, CDR1 SQVTM and CDR2 ANQGSEA. This CDR3 region has 12 residues.

CDR3 sequence reads: CASSLKLIAQSSYNEQFF. The CDR3 nucleotides are TGTGCCAGCAGCCTTAAACTTATAGCACAGAGCTCCTACAATGAGCAGTTCTTC. V gene TRBV14 combines with J gene TRBJ2-1; D not resolved. V was pared by 4 bases and J by 0 bases, with 19 bases between. Looked up from germline, CDR1 is SGHDN and CDR2 is FVKESK. The CDR3 extends over 18 amino acids.